The clone carrying this T cell receptor (beta chain) came up a few times. This table comes from immunoSEQ multiplex PCR, and its TCRdb copy is limited to in-frame clones, with some not included. In the table there are fewer than 350,000 clones, approximately 91% of which are singletons. The CDR3 extends over 15 amino acids. Trimming took 0 bases from V and 1 from J, leaving 4 bases between them. CDR1 is ENHRY and CDR2 is SYGVKD in the germline V gene. The sample originates from a study of blood T cell repertoires in COVID-19. Study-wide background: PBMCs, B-cell-depleted T cells, or T cells were the source of the cDNA or gDNA that made up the material.

This sequence originates from a woman aged 40 to 50 with acute COVID-19. The chain uses TRBV10-3 and TRBJ2-6; unclear D gene. The sample was PBMCs or T cells enriched from blood (not recorded which). The CDR3 spells CAISESSSGANVLTF. As DNA, the CDR3 is TGTGCCATCAGTGAGTCGTCGTCTGGGGCCAACGTCCTGACTTTC.